This T cell receptor beta chain came from a study of CD8+ T cells in alopecia areata. CD4+ and CD8+ T cells were sorted from PBMCs stained for CD3, CD4 and CD8. A remark on this clone: Antigen: not known.

Germline V gene data show CDR1 as MNHEY and CDR2 as SMNVEV (reference sequence). V was shortened by 5 bases and J by 3 bases, with 1 base between the two germline ends. The CDR3 has 10 residues. Study-level points and caveats: Lesional scalp, notably in alopecia totalis/universalis, had clonality above that of normal scalp.

Following extraction, RNA underwent reverse transcription to cDNA, which served as the sequencing template. The protocol was immunoSEQ multiplex PCR, while the TCRdb copy is restricted to in-frame clones and leaves out a portion. This sample has 100,000 to 150,000 clones, with 45% to 50% found just once. The clonotype was recovered from a human donor with alopecia areata. The material sequenced was CD8+ T cells sorted from blood, taken at week 0. This chain connects TRBV27 to TRBJ2-5; no clear D gene. CDR3 coding DNA: TGTGCCAGCAGTAAAGAGACCCAGTACTTC. Protein: CASSKETQYF.